This T cell receptor beta chain originates from a study of B cell selection in AIRE deficiency. Study-wide results and caveats: Shorter CDR3s marked shared Treg sequences, biased toward few non-templated insertions.

Sorting defined conventional CD4 T cells as CD4+CD127+. Control samples were from healthy, unrelated donors. This clone was seen once. Antigen unknown. Original processing methods: Patients' conventional T cells yielded roughly 100,000 distinct TCRbeta sequences; donors' about 1.5x10^5. TCRdb keeps only in-frame clones here, not all; method: immunoSEQ multiplex PCR. V and J calls plus clone size are reproduced from that table; the DNA served to infer D and trimming. This table has under 30,000 clones, around 97% appearing once. The length of the CDR3 is 14 residues. In germline, CDR1 is MNHEY, CDR2 SMNVEV (reference sequence). V was trimmed by 5 bases and J by 4 bases, leaving 14 bases between them.

The clonotype was recovered from a human donor in good health. This chain connects TRBV27 to TRBJ1-1; D perhaps matches TRBD1 (5 bases). The sample taken for sequencing was CD4+CD127+ conventional T cells sorted from PBMCs. The CDR3 DNA reads as TGTGCCAGCAGTGCACGAGGGGCCAGCACTGAAGCTTTCTTT. Protein product: CASSARGASTEAFF.